These 25 T cell receptor beta chains were sequenced from one sample in a study of T cells in Graves' hyperthyroidism and ophthalmopathy. TCR beta CDR3 sequences were amplified from RNA transcripts. The study used the HTBI primer set for a first-round RT-PCR of the TCR CDR3. MiXCR, applied by TCRdb to the multiplex PCR reads, yields one record per CDR3 protein. The sample has 300,000 to 400,000 distinct CDR3 sequences; 20% to 25% are singletons. Sequencing was done on a sample of blood. These receptors all stem from a woman between 50 and 59 years old with Graves' hyperthyroidism.

V usage is TRBV27 and J usage is TRBJ1-1; D remains ambiguous. Trimming shortened V by 5 bases and J by 6 bases, and 16 bases separated the two germline ends. The CDR3 sequence is 14 residues long. The germline V gene has CDR1 MNHEY and CDR2 SMNVEV (reference sequence). The CDR3 region has the DNA TGTGCCAGCAGTCCTGGACGCATGGGCTCTGAAGCTTTCTTT. Translated, it gives CASSPGRMGSEAFF.

This clonotype occurred many times. The chain is built from TRBV12-3 or TRBV12-4 and TRBJ2-7, with D perhaps matching TRBD1 (6 bases). Trimming pared 6 bases from V and 1 base from J, leaving 13 bases between. The CDR3 is made up of 14 amino acids. The CDR3 region has the DNA TGTGCCAGCAGGCCGACAGGACCGTCCTACGAGCAGTACTTC. This codes for CASRPTGPSYEQYF.

In regard to this clonotype: Its ends do not fully match the called genes, so a read error is possible. The chain links TRBV6-1 to TRBJ1-1; D is unresolved. The CDR3 sequence is 13 residues long. Germline CDR1 MNHNS, CDR2 SASEGT. CDR3 coding DNA: TGTGCCAGCAGTTCCAGCCAGAACACTGAAGCTCTCTTT. This sequence encodes CASSSSQNTEALF.

This clonotype was counted at least ten times. The chain has TRBV11-2 and TRBJ1-1, with D unclear. The CDR3 is 13 residues long. Germline V gives CDR1 SGHAT, CDR2 FQNNGV. V gave up 5 bases and J gave up 1 base, with 8 bases separating them. The CDR3 bases are TGTGCCAGCAGCCCCGGACGGAACACTGAAGCTTTCTTT. Its translation is CASSPGRNTEAFF. The whole variable domain, filled in from reference TRBV11-2 and TRBJ1-1, reads EAGVAQSPRYKIIEKRQSVAFWCNPISGHATLYWYQQILGQGPKLLIQFQNNGVVDDSQLPKDRFSAERLKGVDSTLKIQPAKLEDSAVYLCASSPGRNTEAFFGQGTRLTVV.

This clonotype was picked up many times. The J gene is TRBJ2-7, the V gene TRBV30, with D possibly being TRBD2 (6 bases). V was clipped by 1 base and J by 0 bases, with 16 bases between them. CDR1 and CDR2 (germline): GTSNPN, SVGIG (reference sequence). The CDR3 is made up of 16 amino acids. CDR3 protein: CAWSAGRGAYSYEQYF. Here the CDR3 DNA reads TGTGCCTGGAGTGCCGGTCGCGGGGCCTACTCCTACGAGCAGTACTTC.

This clonotype was seen many times. V and J are TRBV12-3 or TRBV12-4 and TRBJ2-7, with 13 bases that match TRBD2. The V and J ends lost 3 bases and 6 bases, in that order; junction bases with no gene match: 5. CDR3 length: 15 residues. The CDR3 nucleotides read TGTGCCAGCAGTTTCCCGGGACTAGCGGGACTCGAGCAGTACTTC. Its protein product is CASSFPGLAGLEQYF.

This clonotype occurred a few times. V and J are TRBV6-2 or TRBV6-3 and TRBJ2-1; D gene unclear. Trimming took off 8 bases at V and 4 bases at J, with 9 bases between the two ends. The CDR3 has 12 amino acids. Per the germline V gene, CDR1 is MNHEY and CDR2 is SVGEGT. For the CDR3, the DNA is TGTGCCAGCGGGATTCGATACAATGAGCAGTTCTTC. Translated, it gives CASGIRYNEQFF.

The chain recombines TRBV12-3 or TRBV12-4 with TRBJ2-7; 9 bases are shared with TRBD2. CDR3 size: 14 residues. V gave up 5 bases and J gave up 6 bases; unmatched junction bases: 8. CDR3 nucleotide sequence: TGTGCCAGCAGTCCAAGCGGGAGGAATTCCGAGCAGTACTTC. This encodes CASSPSGRNSEQYF.

There are many counts of this clonotype. The genes are TRBV7-9 and TRBJ2-7; D unresolved. CDR1 is SEHNR and CDR2 is FQNEAQ in the germline V gene (reference sequence). The length of the CDR3 is 12 residues. V was pared by 8 bases and J by 0 bases, with 8 bases between. The CDR3, as DNA: TGTGCCAGCGGAGACGGCTCCTACGAGCAGTACTTC. It yields the protein CASGDGSYEQYF.

This clonotype appeared many times. The chain is built from TRBV18 and TRBJ2-1; 7 bases map to TRBD2. The CDR3 sequence is 14 residues long. Germline lookup yields CDR1 KGHSH and CDR2 LQKENI. V shed 0 bases and J 6 bases; nucleotides not matched to a gene: 2. The chain's CDR3 is CASSPPGGTNEQFF. The CDR3 DNA reads TGTGCCAGCTCACCACCGGGAGGGACCAATGAGCAGTTCTTC.

As for this clonotype: A junction end diverges from the germline sequence, so it may reflect a read error. V usage is TRBV7-9 and J usage is TRBJ2-5; 10 positions match TRBD2. From germline, CDR1 is SEHNR and CDR2 FQNEAQ (reference sequence). This CDR3 has 15 amino acids. The CDR3 nucleotides are TGTGCCAGCAGCCTAGCGGGGGCTCACCAAGAGACCCAGTACTTC. Protein product: CASSLAGAHQETQYF.

This clonotype showed up many times. The V and J genes are TRBV12-3 or TRBV12-4 and TRBJ2-1; D is perhaps TRBD2 (6 bases). The CDR3 extends over 17 amino acids. Trimming left V 4 bases short and J 0 bases short, with 16 bases between. The CDR3 loop is CASSSRFLGGSYNEQFF. The CDR3 region has the DNA TGTGCCAGCAGTTCCCGCTTTCTGGGGGGCTCCTACAATGAGCAGTTCTTC.

As to this clonotype: This may be a read error: a much more frequent sequence differs by one nucleotide. J is TRBJ2-7 and V is TRBV7-2; the D is unclear. The CDR3 is 13 residues long. Per germline, CDR1 SGHTA and CDR2 FQGNSA. Deletions cut 2 bases from V and 2 bases from J, with 7 bases between. For the CDR3, the DNA is TGTGCCAGCAGCTTAATGCAGACCTACGAGCAGTACTTC. This encodes CASSLMQTYEQYF. The full variable domain, completed using reference TRBV7-2 and TRBJ2-7, is GAGVSQSPSNKVTEKGKDVELRCDPISGHTALYWYRQSLGQGLEFLIYFQGNSAPDKSGLPSDRFSAERTGGSVSTLTIQRTQQEDSAVYLCASSLMQTYEQYFGPGTRLTVT.

This clonotype was picked up many times. The J gene is TRBJ1-5, the V gene TRBV6-2 or TRBV6-3, with 7 bases fitting TRBD1. The length of the CDR3 is 16 residues. In germline, CDR1 is MNHEY, CDR2 SVGEGT. With 2 bases clipped from V and 3 bases from J, the junction kept 7 bases outside the gene matches. DNA for the CDR3: TGTGCCAGCAGTTACATCGGGACAGCCTCCAATCAGCCCCAGCATTTT. Translation gives CASSYIGTASNQPQHF.

This clonotype was seen a few times. The chain recombines TRBV5-6 with TRBJ2-1, with TRBD2 as a possible D gene (6 bases). Germline V gene data show CDR1 as SGHDT and CDR2 as YYEEEE. V was shortened by 4 bases and J by 6 bases, with 11 bases between the two germline ends. The CDR3 runs to 13 residues. The CDR3 region is CASSKTAGNEQFF. The CDR3 DNA follows: TGTGCCAGCAGCAAGACAGCGGGCAATGAGCAGTTCTTC.

This clonotype was recorded at least ten times. This sequence joins TRBV5-6 and TRBJ2-5; possible D gene TRBD2, 6 bases. Trimming shortened V by 3 bases and J by 4 bases, and 16 bases separated the two germline ends. The CDR3 consists of 15 residues. Per germline, CDR1 SGHDT and CDR2 YYEEEE. DNA for the CDR3: TGTGCCAGCAGCTCAAATCCGACTAGTAGAGAGACCCAGTACTTC. Amino acids: CASSSNPTSRETQYF.

Many counts were recorded for this clonotype. The chain employs TRBV7-6 and TRBJ2-2; the match to TRBD1 covers 10 bases. Germline lookup yields CDR1 SGHVS and CDR2 FNYEAQ. This CDR3 is 16 amino acids long. J gave up 7 bases and V 3 bases, and 8 bases lay outside the gene matches. The DNA of the CDR3 is TGTGCCAGCAGCTTCTCCGACAGGGGGCTTGGCGGGGAGCTGTTTTTT. This translates into CASSFSDRGLGGELFF.

This chain connects TRBV19 to TRBJ1-2, with 7 bases identical to TRBD1. Germline V gene data show CDR1 as LNHDA and CDR2 as SQIVND (reference sequence). Trimming at V came to 5 bases and at J to 8 bases, leaving 5 bases not matched to a gene. The CDR3 consists of 12 residues. The CDR3 DNA reads TGTGCCAGTAGTGGCAGGGGGAAAGGCTACACCTTC. Translating it yields CASSGRGKGYTF. Looking up the rest from reference TRBV19 and TRBJ1-2 gives the full variable domain: DGGITQSPKYLFRKEGQNVTLSCEQNLNHDAMYWYRQDPGQGLRLIYYSQIVNDFQKGDIAEGYSVSREKKESFPLTVTSAQKNPTAFYLCASSGRGKGYTFGSGTRLTVV.

CDR3 loop: CASSYSSRSGVSQTQYF. The CDR3 DNA reads TGTGCCAGCAGTTACTCGAGCCGGTCAGGAGTGAGCCAGACCCAGTACTTC. V usage is TRBV6-2 or TRBV6-3 and J usage is TRBJ2-5; D is undetermined. This CDR3 region has 17 residues. Looked up from germline, CDR1 is MNHEY and CDR2 is SVGEGT. Trimming left V 0 bases short and J 6 bases short, with 20 bases between.

This clonotype was observed many times. The CDR3 reads CASRRLGSSYEQYF. CDR3 coding DNA: TGTGCCAGCAGGCGGCTAGGTAGCTCCTACGAGCAGTACTTC. This chain connects TRBV13 to TRBJ2-7; no clear D gene. The germline V gene encodes CDR1 PRHDT and CDR2 FYEKMQ (reference sequence). The ends were cut back, 6 bases at V and 0 bases at J, with 12 bases in the middle. This CDR3 has 14 residues. Based on the CDR3 plus reference TRBV13 and TRBJ2-7, the full variable domain is AAGVIQSPRHLIKEKRETATLKCYPIPRHDTVYWYQQGPGQDPQFLISFYEKMQSDKGSIPDRFSAQQFSDYHSELNMSSLELGDSALYFCASRRLGSSYEQYFGPGTRLTVT.

There are many counts of this clonotype. The rearrangement uses TRBV11-2 and TRBJ2-1; the D is unclear. V was shortened by 5 bases and J by 2 bases, with 13 bases between the two germline ends. CDR3 size: 15 residues. Germline CDR1 SGHAT, CDR2 FQNNGV. Here the CDR3 reads CASSVARAPYNEQFF. DNA for the CDR3: TGTGCCAGCAGCGTAGCCCGGGCCCCCTACAATGAGCAGTTCTTC.

V is TRBV6-2 or TRBV6-3 and J is TRBJ1-1; no clear D. Per the germline V gene, CDR1 is MNHEY and CDR2 is SVGEGT. CDR3 length equals 14 residues. Deletions cut 0 bases from V and 7 bases from J, with 12 bases between. The CDR3 here is CASSYSASSNEAFF. CDR3 coding DNA: TGTGCCAGCAGTTACTCGGCTTCGAGCAATGAAGCTTTCTTT.

This clonotype was observed many times. The chain couples TRBV7-3 to TRBJ1-4, with TRBD1 as a possible D gene (5 bases). Germline-derived CDR1 and CDR2 are SGHTA and FQGTGA. V lost 4 bases to trimming and J lost 0 bases, with 15 bases between them. CDR3 length equals 17 residues. CDR3 DNA: TGTGCCAGCAGCTCCACCCCCCGGGGCGCAACTAATGAAAAACTGTTTTTT. This sequence encodes CASSSTPRGATNEKLFF. The full variable domain, completed using reference TRBV7-3 and TRBJ1-4, is GAGVSQTPSNKVTEKGKYVELRCDPISGHTALYWYRQSLGQGPEFLIYFQGTGAADDSGLPNDRFFAVRPEGSVSTLKIQRTERGDSAVYLCASSSTPRGATNEKLFFGSGTQLSVL.

The rearrangement joins TRBV18 to TRBJ2-7, with no clear D. Germline V gene lookup returns CDR1 KGHSH and CDR2 LQKENI. With 1 base removed from V and 0 bases from J, the gap between germline ends came to 10 bases. This CDR3 has 15 residues. The CDR3 region is CASSPRHSSSYEQYF. CDR3 DNA sequence: TGTGCCAGCTCACCACGCCATTCCAGCTCCTACGAGCAGTACTTC.

This clonotype has at least ten counts. The V gene is TRBV12-3 or TRBV12-4, the J gene TRBJ1-5, with D possibly TRBD1 on 5 matching bases. The CDR3 sequence is 15 residues long. V gave up 3 bases and J gave up 4 bases, with 13 bases separating them. CDR3: CASSLSGSGNQPQHF. The CDR3 region has the DNA TGTGCCAGCAGTTTGTCAGGGTCGGGGAATCAGCCCCAGCATTTT.